This T cell receptor beta chain was documented in a study of Graves' ophthalmopathy and Graves' hyperthyroidism. Study details: The term stable hyperthyroidism indicated an absence of ophthalmopathy within 18 months of follow-up.

Using RNA transcripts, the TCR beta CDR3 regions were amplified. Investigators did first-round RT-PCR with HTBI primers, then second-round multiplex PCR. TCRdb re-derived calls from the multiplex PCR reads in MiXCR, one entry per CDR3 protein. The sample has around 520,000 distinct CDR3 sequences; less than 40% are singletons. Per the germline V gene, CDR1 is SGHAT and CDR2 is FQDESV (reference sequence). V was trimmed by 6 bases and J by 3 bases, leaving 14 bases between them. CDR3 length: 14 residues. A remark on this clonotype: No antigen is known for it.

If patients had other autoimmune diseases, uncontrolled infections, pregnancy or lactation, they were excluded. Whole-study results and caveats: Most thyroid-expanded clonotypes exceeding 0.001 frequency were also found in blood. Built on 13 signatures, a model told ophthalmopathy apart from stable hyperthyroidism with about 85% sensitivity and roughly 81% specificity.

The chain has TRBV11-1 and TRBJ2-5; D is perhaps TRBD1 (6 bases). This clonotype originated in an adult man with Graves' hyperthyroidism. Sequencing was performed on peripheral blood or thyroid tissue (not recorded which). CDR3 protein: CASSDLTGKETQYF. DNA for the CDR3: TGTGCCAGCAGTGATCTAACAGGGAAAGAGACCCAGTACTTC.